This T cell receptor (beta chain) is from a study of T cells in Graves' hyperthyroidism and ophthalmopathy. About the research overall: Pretreatment peripheral blood was obtained at initial diagnosis.

A note on this clonotype: Its matching antigen is unknown.

Amplified regions were TCR beta CDR3 sequences from RNA transcripts. Primed by the HTBI set, a first-round RT-PCR was run on the TCR CDR3. Via MiXCR, TCRdb re-called the multiplex PCR reads, giving one row per CDR3 protein. Here the sample spans about 590,000 distinct CDR3 sequences, about 15% being singletons. The CDR3 spans 13 residues. V was shortened by 4 bases and J by 3 bases, with 13 bases between the two germline ends. Germline CDR1 reads SQVTM; CDR2 reads ANQGSEA. Study-wide findings and caveats: Most expanded thyroid clonotypes above 0.001 recurred in blood. Model-based prediction identified ophthalmopathy a median approximately 6 months prior to its onset. Stable hyperthyroidism was told apart from ophthalmopathy by a model built on 13 V-J features.

Input material: blood. The chain couples TRBV29-1 to TRBJ2-7, with a possible D match to TRBD1 (5 bases). This TCR was recovered from a woman aged 25 to 39 with Graves' hyperthyroidism. The CDR3 spells CSVVRQGLYEQYF. The DNA for the CDR3 is TGCAGCGTTGTACGGCAGGGTCTCTACGAGCAGTACTTC.